Shown below are 19 T cell receptor beta chains from a single sample sequenced in a study of T cell repertoires in cytomegalovirus infection. Their antigens are not known. TCRdb passed the reads through MiXCR, listing each CDR3 protein once. The sample has under 850,000 distinct CDR3 sequences, around 32% seen once. This specimen was cultured PBMCs, taken from culture after CMV antigen stimulation. All receptors come from a human donor in good health (CMV status not recorded). Some clones in this sample may be carry-over from other donors' samples.

The V and J genes are TRBV5-4 and TRBJ1-2, with a weak D call TRBD1 (6 bases). V lost 4 bases and J lost 4, with 23 bases in between. The CDR3 spans 17 residues. Germline V gene sequence: CDR1 SGHNT, CDR2 YYREEE (reference sequence). The CDR3 protein is CASSPELGGSPSYGYTF. The CDR3 DNA reads as TGTGCCAGCAGCCCCGAGTTGGGGGGCAGCCCCAGCTATGGCTACACCTTC.

The J gene is TRBJ1-6, the V gene TRBV3-1; 7 nucleotides align to TRBD1. Germline-derived CDR1 and CDR2 are LGHDT and YNNKEL (reference sequence). With V trimmed by 1 base and J by 9 bases, 6 bases remained unmatched. The CDR3 contains 15 residues. DNA of the CDR3: TGTGCCAGCAGCCAAGGCGCGGGACAGACTTCACCCCTCCACTTT. Translation: CASSQGAGQTSPLHF.

This chain connects TRBV7-8 to TRBJ2-7; D possibly corresponds to TRBD1 (5 bases). The CDR3 covers 12 residues. V dropped 4 bases and J dropped 9 bases, with 13 bases sitting between them. The germline V gene has CDR1 SGHVS and CDR2 FQNEAQ. In DNA form, the CDR3 reads TGTGCCAGCAGCTATACTCAGGGCGGGCAGTACTTC. As protein: CASSYTQGGQYF.

V gene TRBV5-4 combines with J gene TRBJ2-2; D not resolved. V was clipped by 4 bases and J by 7 bases, with 8 bases between them. Germline CDR1 reads SGHNT; CDR2 reads YYREEE (reference sequence). This CDR3 is built from 12 residues. CDR3 loop: CASSPGFGELFF. The CDR3 nucleotides are TGTGCCAGCAGCCCTGGATTCGGGGAGCTGTTTTTT.

The table lists this clonotype with a count of one. The chain links TRBV14 to TRBJ1-6, with a tentative D call TRBD1 (6 bases). The CDR3 totals 16 residues. The germline CDR1 and CDR2 sequences are SGHDN and FVKESK. V lost 3 bases and J lost 9, with 18 bases in between. The chain's CDR3 is CASSHGGAGAGSPLHF. The CDR3 DNA is TGTGCCAGCAGCCATGGCGGGGCAGGGGCCGGTTCACCCCTCCACTTT. Using reference TRBV14 and TRBJ1-6 for the parts outside the CDR3, the full variable domain is EAGVTQFPSHSVIEKGQTVTLRCDPISGHDNLYWYRRVMGKEIKFLLHFVKESKQDESGMPNNRFLAERTGGTYSTLKVQPAELEDSGVYFCASSHGGAGAGSPLHFGNGTRLTVT.

The chain is built from TRBV11-3 and TRBJ2-2; 7 bases fit TRBD1. V shed 4 bases and J 5 bases; nucleotides not matched to a gene: 4. CDR3 size: 14 residues. The germline V gene encodes CDR1 SGHNT and CDR2 YENEEA. CDR3 sequence: CASSSGGWTGELFF. In DNA form, the CDR3 reads TGTGCCAGCAGCTCAGGGGGTTGGACCGGGGAGCTGTTTTTT.

The chain joins TRBV12-3 or TRBV12-4 to TRBJ1-2; D is unresolved. This CDR3 contains 13 residues. V lost 6 bases to trimming and J lost 6 bases, with 14 bases between them. The CDR3: CASSRGRTDGYTF. The CDR3 DNA sequence: TGTGCCAGCAGCCGCGGACGGACTGATGGCTACACCTTC.

The chain joins TRBV12-5 to TRBJ2-1, with 9 positions matching TRBD2. After removal of 0 bases from V and 5 bases from J, the junction contained 11 bases not matched to a gene. Per the germline V gene, CDR1 is LGHNT and CDR2 is FRNRAP. This CDR3 region has 18 residues. The chain's CDR3 is CASGLVLASGDPHNEQFF. In DNA, the CDR3 is TGTGCTAGTGGTTTGGTACTGGCTAGCGGGGATCCGCACAATGAGCAGTTCTTC.

This chain connects TRBV7-9 to TRBJ1-3; TRBD1 matches at 8 bases. V shed 5 bases and J 0 bases; nucleotides not matched to a gene: 12. This CDR3 region has 18 residues. Looked up from germline, CDR1 is SEHNR and CDR2 is FQNEAQ (reference sequence). CDR3 bases: TGTGCCAGCAGCGTACCGAGGACAGGGCTCGCCTCTGGAAACACCATATATTTT. Encoded protein: CASSVPRTGLASGNTIYF.

Only a few counts were recorded for this clonotype. The chain employs TRBV7-2 and TRBJ2-7; TRBD2 agrees at 8 bases. The germline gives CDR1 SGHTA, CDR2 FQGNSA. Trimming cost V 4 bases and J 3 bases; bases outside gene matches: 14. The CDR3 runs to 17 residues. DNA of the CDR3: TGTGCCAGCAGCTCCGCCGGAACTAGCGGACTGAGCTACGAGCAGTACTTC. Protein sequence: CASSSAGTSGLSYEQYF.

The genes are TRBV2 and TRBJ1-1; possibly TRBD1 for D (6 bases). Germline loops: CDR1 SNHLY, CDR2 FYNNEI. Trimming pared 7 bases from V and 1 base from J, leaving 13 bases between. The CDR3 sequence is 14 residues long. Written as DNA, the CDR3 is TGTGCCAGCATTCGGGAACAGGGGAACACTGAAGCTTTCTTT. Its translation: CASIREQGNTEAFF. The full variable domain, completed using reference TRBV2 and TRBJ1-1, is EPEVTQTPSHQVTQMGQEVILRCVPISNHLYFYWYRQILGQKVEFLVSFYNNEISEKSEIFDDQFSVERPDGSNFTLKIRSTKLEDSAMYFCASIREQGNTEAFFGQGTRLTVV.

This chain uses TRBV6-2 or TRBV6-3 with TRBJ1-5; D is uncertain. The CDR3 is made up of 13 amino acids. V was clipped by 2 bases and J by 7 bases, with 9 bases between them. CDR1 and CDR2 from the germline V gene are MNHEY and SVGEGT. The CDR3 loop reads CASSYQDQQPQHF. CDR3 nucleotide sequence: TGTGCCAGCAGTTACCAGGACCAGCAGCCCCAGCATTTT.

V is TRBV11-2 and J is TRBJ1-6, with D perhaps matching TRBD1 (6 bases). V was shortened by 4 bases and J by 8 bases, with 15 bases between the two germline ends. Per the germline V gene, CDR1 is SGHAT and CDR2 is FQNNGV. The CDR3 spans 15 residues. The CDR3 region has the DNA TGTGCCAGCAGCTCAGGGGTCTCGGCAGATTCACCCCTCCACTTT. The encoded protein is CASSSGVSADSPLHF.

The rearrangement links TRBV2 to TRBJ2-7; D remains ambiguous. Germline V gives CDR1 SNHLY, CDR2 FYNNEI. The CDR3 is 12 residues long. V was clipped by 3 bases and J by 4 bases, with 7 bases between them. DNA of the CDR3: TGTGCCAGCAGTGATCTCGGGTACGAGCAGTACTTC. Translated, it gives CASSDLGYEQYF.

This clonotype was counted many times. The J gene is TRBJ1-5, the V gene TRBV7-2, with unresolved D. The CDR3 is 15 residues long. V gave up 2 bases and J gave up 9 bases, with 17 bases separating them. Looked up from germline, CDR1 is SGHTA and CDR2 is FQGNSA. The CDR3 nucleotides are TGTGCCAGCAGCTTACGACCTAATCAAGGCGGGCCCCAGCATTTT. Encoded protein: CASSLRPNQGGPQHF.

This clonotype was seen a few times. The rearrangement links TRBV12-3 or TRBV12-4 to TRBJ1-1, with D possibly matching TRBD1 (5 bases). The CDR3 covers 12 residues. V lost 7 bases, J lost 6 bases, and 12 bases lay in between. The CDR3 here is CASTEAGPEAFF. As DNA, the CDR3 is TGTGCCAGCACCGAAGCGGGGCCTGAAGCTTTCTTT.

In this sample, this clonotype turned up many times. The chain links TRBV7-2 to TRBJ2-2; unclear D gene. The CDR3 length is 15 residues. The V and J ends lost 2 bases and 4 bases respectively, with 11 bases between them. Germline loops: CDR1 SGHTA, CDR2 FQGNSA. CDR3 residues: CASSLYTAATGELFF. In nucleotides, the CDR3 is TGTGCCAGCAGCTTATATACTGCCGCCACCGGGGAGCTGTTTTTT.

The chain combines TRBV7-2 with TRBJ2-5; D possibly corresponds to TRBD2 (5 bases). Germline CDR1 SGHTA, CDR2 FQGNSA. This CDR3 contains 15 residues. Trimming stripped 5 bases from V and 9 bases from J, with 22 bases between. The CDR3 loop reads CASSPRAQGSEAQYF. The CDR3 DNA reads as TGTGCCAGCAGCCCTCGGGCCCAAGGGTCGGAGGCCCAGTACTTC. Using reference TRBV7-2 and TRBJ2-5 for the parts outside the CDR3, the full variable domain is GAGVSQSPSNKVTEKGKDVELRCDPISGHTALYWYRQSLGQGLEFLIYFQGNSAPDKSGLPSDRFSAERTGGSVSTLTIQRTQQEDSAVYLCASSPRAQGSEAQYFGPGTRLLVL.

V and J are TRBV19 and TRBJ2-4; D may correspond to TRBD1 or TRBD2 (5 bases each). Trimming removed 5 bases from V and 4 bases from J, with 18 bases in between. CDR1 is LNHDA and CDR2 is SQIVND in the germline V gene (reference sequence). The CDR3 spans 16 residues. CDR3 protein: CASSRKLGVRKNIQYF. Here the CDR3 DNA reads TGTGCCAGTAGTCGCAAATTGGGGGTCCGTAAAAACATTCAGTACTTC.